A selection of T cell receptor beta chains follows, all from one sample in a study of shared T cell receptors in the human thymus. Some clones are missing from TCRdb's copy, which holds only in-frame ones; the method was immunoSEQ multiplex PCR. The sample includes under 700,000 clones, approximately 78% of them seen just once. These same data were also listed under a study on human thymus T cells.

Source material: thymocytes. The receptors were gathered from a boy younger than two with a congenital heart defect. The CDR3 runs from the conserved cysteine through the conserved F or W. A D gene is named only where the DNA matches it firmly. Clone size is shown for a subset of rows, as once, few, many or a class of expanded clone.

v_gene: TRBV5-1
abundance: .
len: 15
d_gene: TRBD1
j_gene: TRBJ1-2
CDR3aa: CASSVGTGRCYGYTF
CDR3nt: TGCGCCAGCAGCGTGGGGACAGGGCGGTGCTATGGCTACACCTTC

v_gene: TRBV18
abundance: .
len: 15
d_gene: .
j_gene: TRBJ2-1
CDR3aa: CASSPVEGTYNEQFF
CDR3nt: TGTGCCAGCTCACCGGTGGAGGGAACCTACAATGAGCAGTTCTTC

v_gene: TRBV27
abundance: few
len: 14
d_gene: TRBD2
j_gene: TRBJ2-5
CDR3aa: CASSFRGGEETQYF
CDR3nt: TGTGCCAGCAGTTTTCGGGGAGGGGAAGAGACCCAGTACTTC

v_gene: TRBV5-1
abundance: .
len: 20
d_gene: .
j_gene: TRBJ1-1
CDR3aa: CASSLPARRSGKALNSEAFF
CDR3nt: TGCGCCAGCAGCTTGCCGGCCAGGAGGTCGGGAAAAGCGTTGAACTCTGAAGCTTTCTTT

v_gene: TRBV19
abundance: .
len: 17
d_gene: .
j_gene: TRBJ2-4
CDR3aa: CASLGRGLTIAKNIQYF
CDR3nt: TGTGCCAGCCTGGGTCGAGGTCTGACCATAGCCAAAAACATTCAGTACTTC

v_gene: TRBV6-6
abundance: .
len: 15
d_gene: TRBD1
j_gene: TRBJ2-2
CDR3aa: CASSETGEGAGELFF
CDR3nt: TGTGCCAGCAGCGAAACAGGGGAAGGGGCCGGGGAGCTGTTTTTT

v_gene: TRBV9
abundance: .
len: 17
d_gene: TRBD2
j_gene: TRBJ2-1
CDR3aa: CASSVELAGGHDNEQFF
CDR3nt: TGTGCCAGCAGCGTAGAGCTAGCGGGAGGACACGACAATGAGCAGTTCTTC

v_gene: TRBV5-1
abundance: few
len: 16
d_gene: .
j_gene: TRBJ2-6
CDR3aa: CASSAGENAGANVLTF
CDR3nt: TGCGCCAGCAGCGCAGGGGAGAACGCCGGGGCCAACGTCCTGACTTTC

v_gene: TRBV9
abundance: .
len: 15
d_gene: .
j_gene: TRBJ2-7
CDR3aa: CASSVGIGRTYEQYF
CDR3nt: TGTGCCAGCAGCGTAGGTATAGGGAGGACCTACGAGCAGTACTTC

v_gene: TRBV6-5
abundance: .
len: 15
d_gene: .
j_gene: TRBJ2-1
CDR3aa: CASSYTRVPYNEQFF
CDR3nt: TGTGCCAGCAGTTACACCCGGGTACCCTACAATGAGCAGTTCTTC

v_gene: TRBV28
abundance: .
len: 15
d_gene: .
j_gene: TRBJ2-2
CDR3aa: CASSLRSTSTGELFF
CDR3nt: TGTGCCAGCAGTTTAAGGTCCACTAGTACCGGGGAGCTGTTTTTT

v_gene: TRBV28
abundance: .
len: 19
d_gene: TRBD2
j_gene: TRBJ2-7
CDR3aa: CASSTTSREKIVYTYEQYF
CDR3nt: TGTGCCAGCAGTACCACCTCGCGGGAGAAAATAGTATATACCTACGAGCAGTACTTC

v_gene: TRBV11-1
abundance: .
len: 11
d_gene: TRBD1
j_gene: TRBJ2-7
CDR3aa: CARTGPYEQYF
CDR3nt: TGTGCCAGGACAGGGCCCTACGAGCAGTACTTC

v_gene: TRBV28
abundance: .
len: 14
d_gene: .
j_gene: TRBJ2-3
CDR3aa: CASSLSDEKDTQYF
CDR3nt: TGTGCCAGCAGTTTAAGCGACGAGAAAGATACGCAGTATTTT

v_gene: TRBV11-3
abundance: .
len: 17
d_gene: TRBD1
j_gene: TRBJ2-3
CDR3aa: CASSLGYRGPSTDTQYF
CDR3nt: TGTGCCAGCAGCCTAGGGTACAGGGGCCCGAGCACAGATACGCAGTATTTT

v_gene: TRBV27
abundance: .
len: 15
d_gene: TRBD1
j_gene: TRBJ2-7
CDR3aa: CASSPRDRGLYEQYF
CDR3nt: TGTGCCAGCAGTCCCCGGGACAGGGGGCTCTACGAGCAGTACTTC

v_gene: TRBV28
abundance: .
len: 14
d_gene: .
j_gene: TRBJ2-7
CDR3aa: CASRASGQRYEQYF
CDR3nt: TGTGCCAGCAGGGCCTCGGGACAACGCTACGAGCAGTACTTC

v_gene: TRBV27
abundance: .
len: 14
d_gene: TRBD1
j_gene: TRBJ2-7
CDR3aa: CASSPRTGGYEQYF
CDR3nt: TGTGCCAGCAGTCCGAGGACAGGGGGCTACGAGCAGTACTTC

v_gene: TRBV27
abundance: once
len: 13
d_gene: .
j_gene: TRBJ2-1
CDR3aa: CASSLASDNEQFF
CDR3nt: TGTGCCAGCAGTTTAGCTAGCGACAATGAGCAGTTCTTC

v_gene: TRBV28
abundance: .
len: 18
d_gene: TRBD1
j_gene: TRBJ1-2
CDR3aa: CASSDSRGQGAPSYGYTF
CDR3nt: TGTGCCAGCAGTGATAGTCGGGGACAGGGGGCGCCCTCCTATGGCTACACCTTC

v_gene: TRBV7-2
abundance: once
len: 18
d_gene: TRBD2
j_gene: TRBJ2-7
CDR3aa: CASSTNGTSGRPFYEQYF
CDR3nt: TGTGCCAGCAGCACTAATGGGACTAGCGGGAGGCCTTTCTACGAGCAGTACTTC

v_gene: TRBV29-1
abundance: .
len: 15
d_gene: TRBD2
j_gene: TRBJ2-7
CDR3aa: CSVTGLAGETYEQYF
CDR3nt: TGCAGCGTAACGGGACTAGCGGGAGAAACCTACGAGCAGTACTTC

v_gene: TRBV27
abundance: .
len: 13
d_gene: .
j_gene: TRBJ2-1
CDR3aa: CASSSQCLHEQFF
CDR3nt: TGTGCCAGCAGTTCCCAGTGTCTCCATGAGCAGTTCTTC

v_gene: TRBV18
abundance: .
len: 16
d_gene: TRBD1
j_gene: TRBJ1-5
CDR3aa: CASSPSQGLSNQPQHF
CDR3nt: TGTGCCAGCTCACCCTCACAGGGGCTTAGCAATCAGCCCCAGCATTTT

v_gene: TRBV29-1
abundance: few
len: 13
d_gene: .
j_gene: TRBJ2-7
CDR3aa: CSGGAGRRYEQYF
CDR3nt: TGCAGCGGCGGGGCGGGTCGGAGGTACGAGCAGTACTTC

v_gene: TRBV14
abundance: .
len: 14
d_gene: .
j_gene: TRBJ1-2
CDR3aa: CASSQDSDSYGYTF
CDR3nt: TGTGCCAGCAGCCAAGATTCCGACAGCTATGGCTACACCTTC

v_gene: TRBV14
abundance: .
len: 13
d_gene: .
j_gene: TRBJ2-7
CDR3aa: CASSVRGGYEQYF
CDR3nt: TGTGCCAGCAGCGTCAGGGGTGGGTACGAGCAGTACTTC

v_gene: TRBV5-6
abundance: few
len: 13
d_gene: TRBD1
j_gene: TRBJ2-7
CDR3aa: CASSSYRGYEQYF
CDR3nt: TGTGCCAGCAGCTCCTACAGGGGCTACGAGCAGTACTTC

v_gene: TRBV27
abundance: .
len: 17
d_gene: .
j_gene: TRBJ2-3
CDR3aa: CASSSQRPRGVTDTQYF
CDR3nt: TGTGCCAGCAGTTCCCAAAGACCCAGGGGGGTTACAGATACGCAGTATTTT

v_gene: TRBV21-1
abundance: .
len: 15
d_gene: .
j_gene: TRBJ2-7
CDR3aa: CASSRGIRDIYEQYF
CDR3nt: TGTGCCAGCAGCAGGGGTATACGGGACATCTACGAGCAGTACTTC

v_gene: TRBV4-2
abundance: .
len: 16
d_gene: TRBD2
j_gene: TRBJ2-7
CDR3aa: CASSQDLTSAPYEQYF
CDR3nt: TGTGCCAGCAGCCAAGATCTCACTAGCGCTCCCTACGAGCAGTACTTC

v_gene: TRBV30
abundance: .
len: 10
d_gene: .
j_gene: TRBJ2-7
CDR3aa: CACRKGRQYF
CDR3nt: TGTGCCTGCCGGAAAGGGAGGCAGTACTTC

v_gene: TRBV19
abundance: .
len: 15
d_gene: TRBD2
j_gene: TRBJ2-3
CDR3aa: CATGILLAGTDTQYF
CDR3nt: TGTGCCACCGGAATTTTACTAGCGGGCACAGATACGCAGTATTTT

v_gene: TRBV5-6
abundance: .
len: 16
d_gene: TRBD2
j_gene: TRBJ2-7
CDR3aa: CASSSRLAGGSNEQYF
CDR3nt: TGTGCCAGCAGCTCTAGACTAGCGGGAGGGAGCAACGAGCAGTACTTC

v_gene: TRBV14
abundance: .
len: 16
d_gene: .
j_gene: TRBJ1-1
CDR3aa: CASSQAPLWGRTEAFF
CDR3nt: TGTGCCAGCAGCCAAGCCCCCCTTTGGGGGAGGACTGAAGCTTTCTTT

v_gene: TRBV11-3
abundance: .
len: 18
d_gene: TRBD1
j_gene: TRBJ1-1
CDR3aa: CASSFFGRTGGMGTEAFF
CDR3nt: TGTGCCAGCAGCTTCTTTGGGAGGACAGGAGGAATGGGAACTGAAGCTTTCTTT

v_gene: TRBV4-2
abundance: .
len: 19
d_gene: TRBD2
j_gene: TRBJ2-1
CDR3aa: CASSLIRTSGSGAYNEQFF
CDR3nt: TGTGCCAGCAGCCTTATCAGGACTAGCGGGAGTGGGGCCTACAATGAGCAGTTCTTC

v_gene: TRBV13
abundance: .
len: 13
d_gene: .
j_gene: TRBJ2-7
CDR3aa: CASSSATSHEQYF
CDR3nt: TGTGCCAGCAGCTCGGCCACTAGTCACGAGCAGTACTTC

v_gene: TRBV5-1
abundance: .
len: 17
d_gene: TRBD2
j_gene: TRBJ2-7
CDR3aa: CASSHPTSWGVNYEQYF
CDR3nt: TGCGCCAGCAGCCACCCGACTAGCTGGGGAGTCAACTACGAGCAGTACTTC

v_gene: TRBV11-2
abundance: .
len: 19
d_gene: TRBD2
j_gene: TRBJ2-3
CDR3aa: CASSPSATSGRGATDTQYF
CDR3nt: TGTGCCAGCAGCCCCAGCGCGACTAGCGGGAGGGGAGCCACAGATACGCAGTATTTT

v_gene: TRBV11-2
abundance: .
len: 18
d_gene: .
j_gene: TRBJ2-3
CDR3aa: CASSLAAPGAPRTDTQYF
CDR3nt: TGTGCCAGCAGCTTAGCGGCCCCAGGGGCCCCACGCACAGATACGCAGTATTTT

v_gene: TRBV15
abundance: .
len: 15
d_gene: TRBD2
j_gene: TRBJ2-1
CDR3aa: CATRSTSRPYNEQFF
CDR3nt: TGTGCCACCAGATCGACTAGCAGGCCCTACAATGAGCAGTTCTTC

v_gene: TRBV7-2
abundance: .
len: 15
d_gene: TRBD1
j_gene: TRBJ1-2
CDR3aa: CASSLSGGPLRGYTF
CDR3nt: TGTGCCAGCAGCTTATCAGGGGGCCCACTTCGCGGCTACACCTTC

v_gene: TRBV5-6
abundance: once
len: 14
d_gene: .
j_gene: TRBJ2-5
CDR3aa: CASSLALSVETQYF
CDR3nt: TGTGCCAGCAGCTTGGCCCTCTCAGTAGAGACCCAGTACTTC

v_gene: TRBV6-1
abundance: .
len: 11
d_gene: .
j_gene: TRBJ2-7
CDR3aa: CANGAPYEQYF
CDR3nt: TGTGCCAATGGGGCCCCCTACGAGCAGTACTTC

v_gene: TRBV28
abundance: .
len: 16
d_gene: TRBD2
j_gene: TRBJ2-7
CDR3aa: CASSLGGWATLGEQYF
CDR3nt: TGTGCCAGCAGTCTGGGGGGGTGGGCTACATTGGGAGAGCAGTACTTC

v_gene: TRBV11-2
abundance: .
len: 17
d_gene: .
j_gene: TRBJ1-4
CDR3aa: CASSWGGRDATNEKLFF
CDR3nt: TGTGCCAGCAGCTGGGGGGGGAGGGATGCAACTAATGAAAAACTGTTTTTT

v_gene: TRBV7-8
abundance: .
len: 16
d_gene: .
j_gene: TRBJ2-7
CDR3aa: CASSINYGTASYEQYF
CDR3nt: TGTGCCAGCAGCATAAATTATGGGACTGCATCCTACGAGCAGTACTTC